This passage covers 14 T cell receptor beta chains from one sample sequenced in a study of shared clonotypes between healthy human individuals. The method was immunoSEQ multiplex PCR; TCRdb's version includes in-frame clones alone and lacks a portion of them. Of 2 million to 3 million clones in the sample, more than 85% are singletons; the top ten hold roughly 0.39%. The material sequenced was naive CD4+ T cells from PBMCs. Subset described: CD45RA+ positively selected. These receptors originate from a man aged 18 to 35 in good health. Some clones in this sample may be carry-over from other donors' samples.

This chain joins TRBV11-3 and TRBJ2-1; D not resolved. Germline V gene data show CDR1 as SGHNT and CDR2 as YENEEA. This CDR3 is built from 13 residues. Trimming shortened V by 5 bases and J by 4 bases, and 9 bases separated the two germline ends. CDR3 region: CASSQGPYNEQFF. DNA of the CDR3: TGTGCCAGCAGCCAAGGACCTTACAATGAGCAGTTCTTC.

The chain employs TRBV19 and TRBJ2-5; TRBD2 agrees at 12 bases. The CDR3 spans 16 residues. Losses at the gene ends were 6 bases for V and 5 bases for J; bases not matched to a gene: 10. Germline lookup yields CDR1 LNHDA and CDR2 SQIVND (reference sequence). The CDR3, as DNA: TGTGCCAGTAGCCCATCGGCTAGCGGGAGGGCGGAGACCCAGTACTTC. It is translated as CASSPSASGRAETQYF.

Regarding this clone: This specimen includes other DNA sequences encoding the same CDR3. The CDR3, as DNA: TGTGCCAGCAGCTTGGGATCTGCCTACGAGCAGTACTTC. Translated, it gives CASSLGSAYEQYF. The rearrangement joins TRBV5-6 to TRBJ2-7; no firm D call. Trimming took 0 bases from V and 2 from J, leaving 6 bases between them. Germline CDR1 SGHDT, CDR2 YYEEEE. The CDR3 has 13 amino acids. Together with reference TRBV5-6 and TRBJ2-7, the CDR3 gives the full variable domain: DAGVTQSPTHLIKTRGQQVTLRCSPKSGHDTVSWYQQALGQGPQFIFQYYEEEERQRGNFPDRFSGHQFPNYSSELNVNALLLGDSALYLCASSLGSAYEQYFGPGTRLTVT.

This clone came up once. The chain has TRBV2 and TRBJ2-5; either TRBD1 or TRBD2 may fit D (6 bases each). Germline V gene sequence: CDR1 SNHLY, CDR2 FYNNEI. This CDR3 contains 16 residues. Trimming took off 7 bases at V and 1 base at J, with 19 bases between the two ends. This CDR3 reads CASTGALGRGQETQYF. CDR3 nucleotide sequence: TGTGCCAGCACGGGGGCGCTGGGAAGAGGCCAAGAGACCCAGTACTTC. Full variable domain (remainder filled in from reference TRBV2 and TRBJ2-5): EPEVTQTPSHQVTQMGQEVILRCVPISNHLYFYWYRQILGQKVEFLVSFYNNEISEKSEIFDDQFSVERPDGSNFTLKIRSTKLEDSAMYFCASTGALGRGQETQYFGPGTRLLVL.

This sequence joins TRBV28 and TRBJ1-4, with D perhaps TRBD1 (6 bases). The CDR3 covers 16 residues. Per the germline V gene, CDR1 is MDHEN and CDR2 is SYDVKM. The V end lost 2 bases, the J end lost 7 bases, and 17 bases lay between the germline ends. CDR3 region: CASSLSPQGRGEKLFF. Written as DNA, the CDR3 is TGTGCCAGCAGTTTAAGTCCACAGGGAAGAGGTGAAAAACTGTTTTTT.

The chain combines TRBV29-1 with TRBJ1-5, with D possibly TRBD1 on 6 matching bases. Germline lookup yields CDR1 SQVTM and CDR2 ANQGSEA. The CDR3 extends over 14 amino acids. V was shortened by 4 bases and J by 6 bases, with 16 bases between the two germline ends. CDR3 coding DNA: TGCAGCGTTGCGTCAGGGGTCCGTGGTCAGCCCCAGCATTTT. Its translation: CSVASGVRGQPQHF.

The V call is TRBV5-4, the J call TRBJ1-3; unclear D gene. From germline, CDR1 is SGHNT and CDR2 YYREEE (reference sequence). V gave up 3 bases and J gave up 0 bases, with 13 bases separating them. This CDR3 has 16 residues. The CDR3 DNA reads as TGTGCCAGCAGCTCGACGGTGACTCTCTCTGGAAACACCATATATTTT. Translation gives CASSSTVTLSGNTIYF.

This chain uses TRBV19 with TRBJ2-6; 12 bases map to TRBD1. The CDR3 has 17 residues. V was clipped by 6 bases and J by 2 bases; unmatched bases: 5. Per germline, CDR1 LNHDA and CDR2 SQIVND (reference sequence). The CDR3 coding sequence is TGTGCCAGTAGGCCGGGACAGGGGGCACCTGGGGCCAACGTCCTGACTTTC. Translated: CASRPGQGAPGANVLTF.

The chain couples TRBV30 to TRBJ2-7; the match to TRBD1 covers 7 bases. The germline gives CDR1 GTSNPN, CDR2 SVGIG (reference sequence). V shed 2 bases and J 4 bases; nucleotides not matched to a gene: 8. The CDR3 spans 14 residues. The CDR3: CAWSPGTANYEQYF. As DNA, the CDR3 is TGTGCCTGGAGTCCAGGGACAGCGAATTACGAGCAGTACTTC.

This chain links TRBV7-9 with TRBJ2-1; D perhaps matches TRBD2 (5 bases). V was clipped by 5 bases and J by 8 bases, with 13 bases between them. The length of the CDR3 is 13 residues. Looked up from germline, CDR1 is SEHNR and CDR2 is FQNEAQ (reference sequence). The CDR3 spells CASSTGPGDEQFF. The CDR3 bases are TGTGCCAGCAGCACGGGCCCCGGGGATGAGCAGTTCTTC.

J is TRBJ2-1 and V is TRBV18, with TRBD2 as a possible D gene (6 bases). The CDR3 length is 17 residues. The germline V gene has CDR1 KGHSH and CDR2 LQKENI. Trimming left V 3 bases short and J 12 bases short, with 27 bases between. DNA for the CDR3: TGTGCCAGCTCACCCGTCCCCTCGGCTAGCGCTCCGGAGTGGCAGTTCTTC. Protein product: CASSPVPSASAPEWQFF.

The V and J genes are TRBV10-3 and TRBJ1-4; 12 bases line up with TRBD1. The germline V gene has CDR1 ENHRY and CDR2 SYGVKD. V dropped 5 bases and J dropped 5; count of bases not matched to a gene: 6. The CDR3 sequence is 16 residues long. CDR3 coding DNA: TGTGCCATCAGTCCCGGGACAGGGGGCGGGAATGAAAAACTGTTTTTT. Its translation: CAISPGTGGGNEKLFF.

This clone came up a few times. This sequence joins TRBV7-2 and TRBJ1-3; D is perhaps TRBD1 (6 bases). Trimming cost V 2 bases and J 2 bases, with 7 bases left between them. The germline CDR1 and CDR2 sequences are SGHTA and FQGNSA. CDR3 size: 14 residues. This CDR3 is CASSLNRAGNTIYF. CDR3 sequence (DNA): TGTGCCAGCAGCTTAAACAGGGCTGGAAACACCATATATTTT. Full variable domain (remainder filled in from reference TRBV7-2 and TRBJ1-3): GAGVSQSPSNKVTEKGKDVELRCDPISGHTALYWYRQSLGQGLEFLIYFQGNSAPDKSGLPSDRFSAERTGGSVSTLTIQRTQQEDSAVYLCASSLNRAGNTIYFGEGSWLTVV.

The chain uses TRBV2 and TRBJ2-4; D may be TRBD1 (6 bases). The CDR3 sequence is 13 residues long. Germline CDR1 is SNHLY and CDR2 is FYNNEI. This chain's CDR3 is CVRGTLAKNIQYF. CDR3 sequence (DNA): TGTGTCAGGGGTACACTAGCCAAAAACATTCAGTACTTC.